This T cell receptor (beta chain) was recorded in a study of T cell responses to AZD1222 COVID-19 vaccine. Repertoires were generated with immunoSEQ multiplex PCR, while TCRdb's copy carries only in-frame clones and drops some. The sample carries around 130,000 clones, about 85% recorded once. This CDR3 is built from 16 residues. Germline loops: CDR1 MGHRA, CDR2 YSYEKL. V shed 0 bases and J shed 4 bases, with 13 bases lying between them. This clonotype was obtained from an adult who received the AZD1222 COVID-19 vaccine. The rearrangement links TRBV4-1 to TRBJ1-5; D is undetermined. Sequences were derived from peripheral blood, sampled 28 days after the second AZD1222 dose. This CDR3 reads CASSQDWGLGNQPQHF. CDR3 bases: TGCGCCAGCAGCCAAGATTGGGGATTAGGTAATCAGCCCCAGCATTTT.